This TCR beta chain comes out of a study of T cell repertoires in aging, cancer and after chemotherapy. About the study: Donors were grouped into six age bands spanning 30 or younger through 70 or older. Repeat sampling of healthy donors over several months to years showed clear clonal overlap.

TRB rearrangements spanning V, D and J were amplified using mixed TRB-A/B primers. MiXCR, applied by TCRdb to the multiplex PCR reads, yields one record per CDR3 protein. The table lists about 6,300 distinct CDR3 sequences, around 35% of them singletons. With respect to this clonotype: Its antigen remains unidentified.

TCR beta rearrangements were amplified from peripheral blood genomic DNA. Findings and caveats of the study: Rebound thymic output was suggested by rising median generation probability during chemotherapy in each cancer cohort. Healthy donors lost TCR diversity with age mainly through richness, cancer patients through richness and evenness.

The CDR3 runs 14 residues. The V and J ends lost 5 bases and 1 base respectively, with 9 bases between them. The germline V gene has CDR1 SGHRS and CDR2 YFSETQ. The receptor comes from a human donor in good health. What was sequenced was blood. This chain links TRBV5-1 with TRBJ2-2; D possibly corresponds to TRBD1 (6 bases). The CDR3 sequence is CASRPGQNTGELFF. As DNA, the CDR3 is TGCGCCAGCAGACCGGGACAGAACACCGGGGAGCTGTTTTTT.